This T cell receptor beta chain was retrieved from a study of response to subunit inactivated influenza vaccine. Study-level results: Authors suggested seasonal influenza vaccinations each recruit few new T cells.

Comment on this clonotype: Its matching antigen is unknown.

TCRdb called the RT-PCR reads again in MiXCR, with one record for every CDR3 protein. The sample lists more than 400,000 distinct CDR3 sequences; around 9.9% were seen once. CDR3 length: 14 residues. Trimming removed 1 base at V and 7 bases at J, with 11 bases between. Per the germline V gene, CDR1 is SGHTA and CDR2 is FQGNSA. The V and J genes are TRBV7-2 and TRBJ1-5, with a possible D match to TRBD1 (5 bases). This receptor was obtained from a man aged 45-65 years who received an inactivated influenza vaccine. This specimen was PBMCs from blood, taken about 6 weeks after vaccination. CDR3 region: CASSLEGIAQPQHF. The CDR3 DNA reads as TGTGCCAGCAGCTTAGAGGGGATCGCACAGCCCCAGCATTTT.